The sequence of this T cell receptor beta chain was determined in a study of Ad26.COV2.S vaccination and SARS-CoV-2 variants. Study outcomes and limitations: Vaccine and placebo groups showed comparable non-spike TCR breadth.

Germline V gene data show CDR1 as SSHAT and CDR2 as FNYEAQ (reference sequence). This CDR3 is 15 amino acids long. V lost 0 bases and J 5 bases, leaving 13 bases between the germline ends. A remark on this clone: Its antigen is undetermined.

The assay was immunoSEQ multiplex PCR, and TCRdb's table has in-frame clones only and misses some. The repertoire includes more than 300,000 clones, 75% to 90% of them detected once, and roughly 10% sits in the top ten. Stated treatment: roughly 18 received Ad26.COV2.S at low or high dose, single or two shots; 5 received placebo; per-sample allocation not given. Day 63 following the first vaccine or placebo injection was when the samples were taken. The specimen comprised peripheral blood, sampled in a trial of Ad26.COV2.S vaccine versus placebo. The J gene is TRBJ2-5, the V gene TRBV7-7; D not resolved. The TCR originated in a person aged 18-65 years who received the Ad26.COV2.S COVID-19 vaccine or a placebo. The CDR3 region has the DNA TGTGCCAGCAGCTTAGCGCTTGGGCAGATGGAGACCCAGTACTTC. Residues: CASSLALGQMETQYF.